Each of the 16 T cell receptor beta chains below was sequenced from the same sample in a study of shared clonotypes between healthy human individuals. Sequencing was performed with immunoSEQ multiplex PCR; in TCRdb, only in-frame clones are kept and a portion is missing. The top ten hold around 1.7% of the sample, which has about 2.1 million clones, 85% to 95% seen once. Terminally differentiated effector memory CD45RA+ cells were excluded by CCR7 positive selection of CD45RO-negative cells. Sequencing used naive CD8+ T cells from PBMCs. The receptors were gathered from a man aged 18 to 29 in good health. Some clones in this sample may be carry-over from other donors' samples.

In DNA, the CDR3 is TGTGCCAGCAGGGCCCCCTCCGGGGAGCTGTTTTTT. Its translation: CASRAPSGELFF. This rearrangement joins TRBV5-4 to TRBJ2-2; D remains unclear. V lost 5 bases and J 6 bases, leaving 8 bases between the germline ends. CDR1 is SGHNT, CDR2 YYREEE, per germline (reference sequence). This CDR3 region has 12 residues.

This clone has more than one count but fewer than ten. This chain uses TRBV28 with TRBJ2-5; 7 bases map to TRBD2. V gave up 4 bases and J gave up 4 bases; unmatched junction bases: 15. CDR3 length equals 17 residues. Germline lookup yields CDR1 MDHEN and CDR2 SYDVKM. CDR3 sequence: CASSSRGVQGDGETQYF. CDR3 in DNA: TGTGCCAGCAGTTCACGGGGGGTGCAGGGAGACGGAGAGACCCAGTACTTC. Complete variable domain (other parts from reference TRBV28 and TRBJ2-5): DVKVTQSSRYLVKRTGEKVFLECVQDMDHENMFWYRQDPGLGLRLIYFSYDVKMKEKGDIPEGYSVSREKKERFSLILESASTNQTSMYLCASSSRGVQGDGETQYFGPGTRLLVL.

The V call is TRBV5-1, the J call TRBJ2-2, with 8 bases that match TRBD2. V gave up 4 bases and J gave up 4 bases; unmatched junction bases: 9. Germline V gene sequence: CDR1 SGHRS, CDR2 YFSETQ. The CDR3 is 16 amino acids. This CDR3 is CASSLPSGGPTGELFF. The CDR3 region has the DNA TGCGCCAGCAGCCTACCCAGCGGGGGACCCACCGGGGAGCTGTTTTTT.

CDR3 bases: TGTGCCAGCAGCGTAAGGGACTCCAGTATAGCCAAAAACATTCAGTACTTC. Protein product: CASSVRDSSIAKNIQYF. The chain recombines TRBV9 with TRBJ2-4, with D perhaps TRBD2 (6 bases). Trimming pared 1 base from V and 0 bases from J, leaving 14 bases between. Germline V gene sequence: CDR1 SGDLS, CDR2 YYNGEE. This CDR3 is built from 17 residues. The whole variable domain, filled in from reference TRBV9 and TRBJ2-4, reads DSGVTQTPKHLITATGQRVTLRCSPRSGDLSVYWYQQSLDQGLQFLIQYYNGEERAKGNILERFSAQQFPDLHSELNLSSLELGDSALYFCASSVRDSSIAKNIQYFGAGTRLSVL.

CDR3 sequence reads: CASSLRGGSIYGYTF. The CDR3 bases are TGTGCCAGCAGTTTAAGGGGGGGTTCCATTTATGGCTACACCTTC. The gene calls are TRBV27 and TRBJ1-2; maybe TRBD1 (6 bases). The CDR3 extends over 15 amino acids. Between the trimmed V and J ends, which lost 2 bases and 5 bases, there was a span of 15 bases. Germline loops: CDR1 MNHEY, CDR2 SMNVEV (reference sequence).

The V and J genes are TRBV5-1 and TRBJ2-1; 9 bases agree with TRBD1. This CDR3 spans 16 amino acids. Germline trimming cut 0 bases from V and 3 bases from J; bases unmatched to any gene: 4. CDR1 and CDR2 (germline): SGHRS, YFSETQ. The CDR3 region has the DNA TGCGCCAGCAGCTTGGAGGTGACAGGGGGCTACAATGAGCAGTTCTTC. Amino acids: CASSLEVTGGYNEQFF.

This chain uses TRBV5-6 with TRBJ1-4; D ambiguous. The V end was cut by 2 bases, the J end by 8 bases, with 7 bases between. The CDR3 is 12 residues long. The germline V gene encodes CDR1 SGHDT and CDR2 YYEEEE. This chain's CDR3 is CASSLYEEKLFF. In DNA, the CDR3 is TGTGCCAGCAGCTTATATGAGGAAAAACTGTTTTTT. The whole variable domain, remainder taken from reference TRBV5-6 and TRBJ1-4, is DAGVTQSPTHLIKTRGQQVTLRCSPKSGHDTVSWYQQALGQGPQFIFQYYEEEERQRGNFPDRFSGHQFPNYSSELNVNALLLGDSALYLCASSLYEEKLFFGSGTQLSVL.

V usage is TRBV15 and J usage is TRBJ2-3; 7 bases are shared with TRBD1. Germline CDR1 is LNHNV and CDR2 is YYDKDF (reference sequence). The CDR3 is made up of 18 amino acids. The V and J ends lost 5 bases and 1 base, in that order; junction bases with no gene match: 15. CDR3 amino acids: CATSGRQQGFRGTDTQYF. The CDR3 DNA sequence: TGTGCCACCAGCGGGAGACAACAGGGGTTCCGTGGCACAGATACGCAGTATTTT.

CDR3 in amino acids: CSAGNIRSDEQYF. DNA for the CDR3: TGCAGCGCTGGGAACATTCGTTCAGACGAGCAGTACTTC. The chain employs TRBV29-1 and TRBJ2-5; D is unclear. The J call may be incorrect, as the DNA end agrees better with TRBJ2-7. Germline V gene lookup returns CDR1 SQVTM and CDR2 ANQGSEA. This CDR3 contains 13 residues.

The genes are TRBV27 and TRBJ1-5, with TRBD1 matching 8 bases. V lost 1 base to trimming and J lost 7 bases; unmatched junction nucleotides: 3. Germline V CDR1 and CDR2: MNHEY, SMNVEV (reference sequence). The CDR3 loop spans 14 amino acids. The CDR3 DNA follows: TGTGCCAGCAGTTTATGGGCAGGGGGCCAGCCCCAGCATTTT. Residues: CASSLWAGGQPQHF.

This clone was recorded only once. This chain connects TRBV5-8 to TRBJ2-4, with unresolved D. Per the germline V gene, CDR1 is SGHTS and CDR2 is YDEGEE. The CDR3 loop spans 12 amino acids. V was pared by 1 base and J by 15 bases, with 14 bases between. The CDR3 DNA reads TGTGCCAGCAGCTTGAGCCCGCCGGGCATGTACTTC. Translation: CASSLSPPGMYF.

J is TRBJ2-1 and V is TRBV5-6; TRBD2 is a possible D gene (5 bases). Trimming shortened V by 0 bases and J by 0 bases, and 10 bases separated the two germline ends. Germline V gene lookup returns CDR1 SGHDT and CDR2 YYEEEE. The CDR3 loop spans 16 amino acids. The CDR3 bases are TGTGCCAGCAGCTTGGGGGTAGCGTACTCCTACAATGAGCAGTTCTTC. It is translated as CASSLGVAYSYNEQFF.

Worth noting for this clone: This sample also contains other DNA sequences that code for the same CDR3. J is TRBJ1-1 and V is TRBV18; possible D gene TRBD1, 5 bases. V was shortened by 3 bases and J by 0 bases, with 5 bases between the two germline ends. CDR3 length equals 13 residues. Germline V gene lookup returns CDR1 KGHSH and CDR2 LQKENI. The CDR3 is CASSPTVNTEAFF. The CDR3 nucleotides are TGTGCCAGCTCACCGACAGTGAACACTGAAGCTTTCTTT.

The rearrangement links TRBV4-2 to TRBJ2-1, with D possibly TRBD1 on 6 matching bases. The germline V gene encodes CDR1 LGHNA and CDR2 YNFKEQ. The CDR3 contains 17 residues. V lost 0 bases, J lost 3 bases, and 15 bases lay in between. The CDR3, as DNA: TGTGCCAGCAGCCAAGAACCTCCGGACAGCCACTACAATGAGCAGTTCTTC. It specifies CASSQEPPDSHYNEQFF.

V gene TRBV5-1 combines with J gene TRBJ2-5; D might be TRBD1 (6 bases). CDR3 size: 14 residues. CDR1 and CDR2 from the germline V gene are SGHRS and YFSETQ. Trimming left V 0 bases short and J 2 bases short, with 8 bases between. The CDR3 sequence is CASSLVRGQETQYF. DNA for the CDR3: TGCGCCAGCAGCTTGGTCAGGGGACAAGAGACCCAGTACTTC.

This rearrangement joins TRBV14 to TRBJ1-1; weak D call: TRBD1 (5 bases). V was cut by 6 bases and J by 9 bases, with 17 bases left in between. Looked up from germline, CDR1 is SGHDN and CDR2 is FVKESK. CDR3 size: 13 residues. CDR3 bases: TGTGCCAGCAGTTCCGCCTCTCGACAGAAAGCTTTCTTT. This gives the protein CASSSASRQKAFF. Variable domain in full (rest from reference TRBV14 and TRBJ1-1): EAGVTQFPSHSVIEKGQTVTLRCDPISGHDNLYWYRRVMGKEIKFLLHFVKESKQDESGMPNNRFLAERTGGTYSTLKVQPAELEDSGVYFCASSSASRQKAFFGQGTRLTVV.